The rows below give T cell receptor beta chains drawn from one sample of a study of PD-1 blockade in classical Hodgkin lymphoma. Produced via immunoSEQ multiplex PCR; TCRdb's table is partial and in-frame only. The table includes 38,000 or so clones, more than 75% detected once. Sequenced material: peripheral blood mononuclear cells (PBMCs), taken at baseline. Source of these receptors: a human donor with classical Hodgkin lymphoma. Each CDR3 is given without its conserved first and last residue. Not every row has a clone size; where given, it reads once, few, many or a size class.

v_gene	abundance	CDR3aa
TRBV5-4	.	ASSLSGTNYNEQF
TRBV6-6	.	ASRPRDSGANVLT
TRBV6-6	.	ASSYSANYGYT
TRBV6-5	.	ASSSLGTGDGSQF
TRBV5-5	.	ASSLAGGSAYEQY
TRBV11-2	.	ASSLDRGLFGYT
TRBV7-8	.	ASSLTRDTERST
TRBV13	.	ASSLGAAGNTIY
TRBV2	.	ASKLDSPLH
TRBV2	few	ASSVSYGYT